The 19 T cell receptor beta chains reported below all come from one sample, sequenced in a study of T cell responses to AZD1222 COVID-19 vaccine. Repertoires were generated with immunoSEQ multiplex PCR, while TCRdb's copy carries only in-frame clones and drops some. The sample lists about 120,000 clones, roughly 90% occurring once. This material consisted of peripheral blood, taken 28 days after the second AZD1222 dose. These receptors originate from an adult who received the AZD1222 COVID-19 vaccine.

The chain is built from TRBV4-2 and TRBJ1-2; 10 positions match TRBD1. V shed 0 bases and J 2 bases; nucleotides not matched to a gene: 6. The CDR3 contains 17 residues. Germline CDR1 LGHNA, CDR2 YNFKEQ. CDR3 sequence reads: CASSQDRTGGGNYGYTF. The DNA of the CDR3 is TGTGCCAGCAGCCAAGATAGGACAGGGGGAGGCAACTATGGCTACACCTTC.

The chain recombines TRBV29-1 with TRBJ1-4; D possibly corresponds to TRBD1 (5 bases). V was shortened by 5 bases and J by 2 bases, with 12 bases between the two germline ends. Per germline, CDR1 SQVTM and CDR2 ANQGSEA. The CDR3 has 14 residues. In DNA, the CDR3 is TGCAGCGTTTACCCAGGGAAGACTAATGAAAAACTGTTTTTT. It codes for CSVYPGKTNEKLFF.

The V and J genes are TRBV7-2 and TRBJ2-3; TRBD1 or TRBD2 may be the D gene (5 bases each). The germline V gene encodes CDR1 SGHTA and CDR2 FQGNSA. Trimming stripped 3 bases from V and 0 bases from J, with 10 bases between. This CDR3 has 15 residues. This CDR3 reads CASSFDGASTDTQYF. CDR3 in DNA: TGTGCCAGCAGCTTCGACGGGGCTAGCACAGATACGCAGTATTTT.

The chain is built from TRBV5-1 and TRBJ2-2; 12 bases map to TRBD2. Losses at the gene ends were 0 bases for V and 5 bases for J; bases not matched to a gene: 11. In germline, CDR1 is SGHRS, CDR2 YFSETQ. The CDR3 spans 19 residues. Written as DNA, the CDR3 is TGCGCCAGCAGCTTGGCTCTAGCGGGAGGGCCATTAGAGACCGGGGAGCTGTTTTTT. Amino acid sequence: CASSLALAGGPLETGELFF.

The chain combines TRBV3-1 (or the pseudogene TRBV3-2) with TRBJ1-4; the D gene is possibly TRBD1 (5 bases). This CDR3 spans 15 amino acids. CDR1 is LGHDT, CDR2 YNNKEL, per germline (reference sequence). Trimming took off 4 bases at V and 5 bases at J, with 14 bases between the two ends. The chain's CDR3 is CASSLEGTNNEKLFF. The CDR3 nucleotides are TGTGCCAGCAGCCTAGAAGGGACGAACAATGAAAAACTGTTTTTT.

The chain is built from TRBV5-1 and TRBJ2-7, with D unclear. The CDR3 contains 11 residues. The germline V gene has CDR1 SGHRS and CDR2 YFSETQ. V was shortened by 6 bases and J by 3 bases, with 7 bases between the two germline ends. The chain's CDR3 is CASTNYYEQYF. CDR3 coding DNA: TGCGCCAGCACCAACTACTACGAGCAGTACTTC. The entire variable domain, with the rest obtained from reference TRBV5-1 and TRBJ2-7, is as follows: KAGVTQTPRYLIKTRGQQVTLSCSPISGHRSVSWYQQTPGQGLQFLFEYFSETQRNKGNFPGRFSGRQFSNSRSEMNVSTLELGDSALYLCASTNYYEQYFGPGTRLTVT.

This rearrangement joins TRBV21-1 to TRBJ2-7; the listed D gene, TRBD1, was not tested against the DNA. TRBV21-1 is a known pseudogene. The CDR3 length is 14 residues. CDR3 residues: CASSARDKIYEQYF. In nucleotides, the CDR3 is TGTGCCAGCAGCGCTCGGGACAAAATCTACGAGCAGTACTTC.

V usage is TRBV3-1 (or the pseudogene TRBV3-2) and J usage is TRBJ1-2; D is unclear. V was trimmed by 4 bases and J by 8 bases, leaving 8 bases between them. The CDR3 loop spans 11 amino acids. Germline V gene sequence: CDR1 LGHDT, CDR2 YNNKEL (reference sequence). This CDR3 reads CASSREKGYTF. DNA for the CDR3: TGTGCCAGCAGCCGCGAGAAGGGCTACACCTTC.

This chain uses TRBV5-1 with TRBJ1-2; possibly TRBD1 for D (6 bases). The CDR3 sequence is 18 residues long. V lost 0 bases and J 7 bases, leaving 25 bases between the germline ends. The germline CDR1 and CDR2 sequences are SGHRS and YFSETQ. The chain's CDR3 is CASSLGFGLEARGGGYTF. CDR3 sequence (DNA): TGCGCCAGCAGCTTGGGTTTTGGTTTAGAGGCCAGGGGAGGTGGCTACACCTTC.

The CDR3 DNA is TGTGCCAGTAGTACTGTCGGTCTGACCAACTACGAGCAGTACTTC. Amino acids: CASSTVGLTNYEQYF. The rearrangement joins TRBV19 to TRBJ2-7; D gene uncertain. CDR3 length equals 15 residues. Trimming removed 4 bases from V and 3 bases from J, with 16 bases in between. The V gene's germline CDR1 is LNHDA and CDR2 SQIVND (reference sequence).

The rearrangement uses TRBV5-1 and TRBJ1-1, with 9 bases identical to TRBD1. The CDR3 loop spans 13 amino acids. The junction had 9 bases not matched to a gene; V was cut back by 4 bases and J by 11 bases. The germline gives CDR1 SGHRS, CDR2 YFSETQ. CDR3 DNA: TGCGCCAGCAGCCCGGGACAGGGAGATGGCGCTTTCTTT. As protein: CASSPGQGDGAFF. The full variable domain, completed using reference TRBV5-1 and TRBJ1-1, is KAGVTQTPRYLIKTRGQQVTLSCSPISGHRSVSWYQQTPGQGLQFLFEYFSETQRNKGNFPGRFSGRQFSNSRSEMNVSTLELGDSALYLCASSPGQGDGAFFGQGTRLTVV.

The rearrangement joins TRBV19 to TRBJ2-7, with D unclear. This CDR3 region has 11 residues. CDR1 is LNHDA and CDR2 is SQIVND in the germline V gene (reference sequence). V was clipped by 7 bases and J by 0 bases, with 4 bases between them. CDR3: CASTNSYEQYF. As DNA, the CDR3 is TGTGCCAGTACCAACTCCTACGAGCAGTACTTC.

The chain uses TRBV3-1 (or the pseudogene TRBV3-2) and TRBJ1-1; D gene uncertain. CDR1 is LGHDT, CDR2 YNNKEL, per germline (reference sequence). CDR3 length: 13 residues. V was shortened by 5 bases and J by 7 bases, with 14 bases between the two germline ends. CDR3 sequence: CASSNLGRSEAFF. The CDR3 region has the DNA TGTGCCAGCAGCAACTTGGGTAGGAGTGAAGCTTTCTTT.

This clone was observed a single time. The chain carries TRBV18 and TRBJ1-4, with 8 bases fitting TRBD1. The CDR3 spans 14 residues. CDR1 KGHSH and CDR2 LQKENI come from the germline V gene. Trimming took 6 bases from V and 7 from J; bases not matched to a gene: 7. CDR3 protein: CASSSGTGGEKLFF. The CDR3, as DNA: TGTGCCAGCTCGTCCGGGACAGGCGGTGAAAAACTGTTTTTT. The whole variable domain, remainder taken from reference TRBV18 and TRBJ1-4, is NAGVMQNPRHLVRRRGQEARLRCSPMKGHSHVYWYRQLPEEGLKFMVYLQKENIIDESGMPKERFSAEFPKEGPSILRIQQVVRGDSAAYFCASSSGTGGEKLFFGSGTQLSVL.

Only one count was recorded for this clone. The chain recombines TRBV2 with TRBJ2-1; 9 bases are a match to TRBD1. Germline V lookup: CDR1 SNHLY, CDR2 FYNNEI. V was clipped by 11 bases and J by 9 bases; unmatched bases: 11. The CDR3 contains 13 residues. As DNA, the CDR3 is TGTGCCGCGGGACAGGGCATTGTGGGTGAGCAGTTCTTC. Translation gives CAAGQGIVGEQFF.

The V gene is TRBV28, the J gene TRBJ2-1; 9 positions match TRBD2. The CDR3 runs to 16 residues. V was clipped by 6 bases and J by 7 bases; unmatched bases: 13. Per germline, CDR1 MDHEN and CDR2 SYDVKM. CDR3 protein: CASSPSGRSVWNEQFF. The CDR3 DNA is TGTGCCAGCAGCCCAAGCGGGAGGAGTGTATGGAATGAGCAGTTCTTC.

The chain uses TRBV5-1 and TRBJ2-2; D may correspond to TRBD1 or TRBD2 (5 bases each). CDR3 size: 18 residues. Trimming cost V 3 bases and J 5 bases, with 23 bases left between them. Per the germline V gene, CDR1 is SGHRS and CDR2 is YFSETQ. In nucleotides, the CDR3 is TGCGCCAGCAGCTCCGGACCCTCCGGGACCTCCAGGACCGGGGAGCTGTTTTTT. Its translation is CASSSGPSGTSRTGELFF.

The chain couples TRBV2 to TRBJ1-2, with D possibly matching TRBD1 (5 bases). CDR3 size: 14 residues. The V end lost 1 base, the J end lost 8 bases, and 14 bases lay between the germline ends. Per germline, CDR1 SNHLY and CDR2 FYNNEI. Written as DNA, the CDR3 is TGTGCCAGCAGTGAAGTGGCCGGGGGAGGCGGCTACACCTTC. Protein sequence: CASSEVAGGGGYTF.

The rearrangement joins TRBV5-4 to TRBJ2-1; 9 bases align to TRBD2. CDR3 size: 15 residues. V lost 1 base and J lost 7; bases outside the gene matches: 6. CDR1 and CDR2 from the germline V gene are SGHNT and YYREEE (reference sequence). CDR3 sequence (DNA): TGTGCCAGCAGCTTGTTGCGGGGGGGCGTGAATGAGCAGTTCTTC. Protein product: CASSLLRGGVNEQFF.